A selection of T cell receptor beta chains follows, all from one sample in a study of cytomegalovirus exposure and HLA in healthy donors. This table comes from immunoSEQ multiplex PCR, and its TCRdb copy is limited to in-frame clones, with some not included. The table has roughly 150,000 clones, 80% to 90% seen once. The material sequenced was PBMCs. These receptors all come from a woman under 30 in good health and CMV-seronegative. CDR3s include the opening cysteine and the closing phenylalanine or tryptophan. The D gene is left open where the match is weak. Where a row states a size, it is once, few, many or the class of an expanded clone; other rows omit it.

>15|.|.|TRBV5-1|TRBJ1-5
TGCGCCAGCAGCTTGGAGGCGAACGGGGGGCAACCCCAGCATTTT
CASSLEANGGQPQHF
>14|.|.|TRBV27|TRBJ1-4
TGTGCCAGCAGTTGGGGGGGGCCGGCTGAAAAACTGTTTTTT
CASSWGGPAEKLFF
>15|TRBD2|.|TRBV5-4|TRBJ2-5
TGTGCCAGCAGCAAAAGAGCGGGGGGACAAGAGACCCAGTACTTC
CASSKRAGGQETQYF
>13|TRBD1|.|TRBV19|TRBJ1-5
TGTGCCAGTACGGGACAGCCCAATCAGCCCCAGCATTTT
CASTGQPNQPQHF
>15|TRBD1|.|TRBV29-1|TRBJ1-1
TGCAGCGTGAGGACCCTGGACAGGGTTCCCACTGAAGCTTTCTTT
CSVRTLDRVPTEAFF
>15|TRBD2|.|TRBV10-1|TRBJ2-7
TGCGCCAGCAGGCCATTGCAGCGGGATTACTACGAGCAGTACTTC
CASRPLQRDYYEQYF
>15|.|.|TRBV6-5|TRBJ1-2
TGTGCCAGCAGTTCCGATGGAGGGCCACCTTATGGCTACACCTTC
CASSSDGGPPYGYTF
>18|TRBD1|.|TRBV5-1|TRBJ1-3
TGCGCCAGCAGCTTGAGTGGGACAGCTGACTTCTCTGGAAACACCATATATTTT
CASSLSGTADFSGNTIYF
>16|TRBD2|few|TRBV5-1|TRBJ2-5
TGCGCCAGCAGCTCAGGACTAGCGGACCCTCAAGAGACCCAGTACTTC
CASSSGLADPQETQYF
>17|TRBD2|.|TRBV4-1|TRBJ2-3
TGCGCCAGCAGCCAAGTCGTCCGAGCGGGGGGCACAGATACGCAGTATTTT
CASSQVVRAGGTDTQYF
>17|TRBD2|.|TRBV13|TRBJ2-7
TGTGCCAGCAGCCCAGAGGGGTCTAGCGGGAGTGCCTACGAGCAGTACTTC
CASSPEGSSGSAYEQYF
>16|.|.|TRBV4-1|TRBJ1-2
TGCGCCAGCAGCCACTCTCCTCGGGGGGATAACTATGGCTACACCTTC
CASSHSPRGDNYGYTF
>14|.|.|TRBV6-5|TRBJ1-2
TGTGCCAGCAGTGAACACGGGGGGAACTATGGCTACACCTTC
CASSEHGGNYGYTF
>15|TRBD2|.|TRBV7-3|TRBJ2-7
TGTGCCAGCAGCGTATCTAGCGGACCTTCCTACGAGCAGTACTTC
CASSVSSGPSYEQYF
>15|.|.|TRBV6-5|TRBJ1-1
TGTGCCAGCAGCCAGGGGCAGGCAATGAACACTGAAGCTTTCTTT
CASSQGQAMNTEAFF
>15|.|once|TRBV6-5|TRBJ1-1
TGTGCCAGCAGTTACTCGAAAGGGAGGAACACTGAAGCTTTCTTT
CASSYSKGRNTEAFF
>16|TRBD1|once|TRBV19|TRBJ1-5
TGTGCCAGTAGCACTGGACAGGCTTATAGCAATCAGCCCCAGCATTTT
CASSTGQAYSNQPQHF
>14|TRBD1|.|TRBV18|TRBJ2-7
TGTGCCAGCTCACCAGGGGACAGGGGCTACGAGCAGTACTTC
CASSPGDRGYEQYF
>15|TRBD2|.|TRBV7-8|TRBJ2-2
TGTGCCAGCAGTTTCGGACTAGCGGGACGCGGGGAGCTGTTTTTT
CASSFGLAGRGELFF
>15|TRBD1|.|TRBV6-1|TRBJ1-1
TGTGCCAGCAGGCAACTTGGACAGGGCGGAACTGAAGCTTTCTTT
CASRQLGQGGTEAFF
>16|TRBD2|.|TRBV5-4|TRBJ2-1
TGTGCCAGCAGGGGGACTAGCGGGGCCCTTCGTAATGAGCAGTTCTTC
CASRGTSGALRNEQFF
>14|TRBD1|once|TRBV19|TRBJ2-7
TGTGCCAGTCTGAACAGGGGGCTCTTCTACGAGCAGTACTTC
CASLNRGLFYEQYF
>12|.|.|TRBV27|TRBJ1-2
TGTGCCAGCAGTTCGGGTTTGGATGGCTACACCTTC
CASSSGLDGYTF
>18|TRBD1|.|TRBV4-1|TRBJ2-4
TGCGCCAGCAGCCAAGGACAGGGGGTCTCCGCTGCCAAAAACATTCAGTACTTC
CASSQGQGVSAAKNIQYF
>13|.|.|TRBV4-1|TRBJ2-5
TGCGCCAGCAGCCCTAGTGGGTCCGAGACCCAGTACTTC
CASSPSGSETQYF
>13|.|.|TRBV4-1|TRBJ1-4
TGCGCCAGCAGCCGCACATTCGCTGAAAAACTGTTTTTT
CASSRTFAEKLFF
>13|TRBD1|.|TRBV30|TRBJ1-1
TGTGCCTGGTTTCAACAGGGGGGTACTGAAGCTTTCTTT
CAWFQQGGTEAFF
>14|.|.|TRBV9|TRBJ1-1
TGTGCCAGCAGCGTCGGGAACCTGAACACTGAAGCTTTCTTT
CASSVGNLNTEAFF
>14|.|.|TRBV2|TRBJ1-1
TGTGCCAGCAGTGCAACACAGGGGAACACTGAAGCTTTCTTT
CASSATQGNTEAFF
>16|.|.|TRBV7-8|TRBJ1-6
TGTGCCAGCAGCACTGAGATGTACTCCTATAATTCACCCCTCCACTTT
CASSTEMYSYNSPLHF
>13|TRBD1|.|TRBV5-4|TRBJ1-2
TGTGCCAGCAGCCGGACAGGGGCCTATGGCTACACCTTC
CASSRTGAYGYTF
>17|.|few|TRBV12-5|TRBJ1-5
TGTGCTAGTGGTTTGGTTCTGGGGGCGGCTATCAATCAGCCCCAGCATTTT
CASGLVLGAAINQPQHF
>14|.|.|TRBV7-9|TRBJ2-5
TGTGCCAGCAGCTTATGGGGGGAATTGAAGACCCAGTACTTC
CASSLWGELKTQYF
>15|TRBD2|.|TRBV7-9|TRBJ2-1
TGTGCCAGCAGCTTGGTGGCGGGAGCTAACAATGAGCAGTTCTTC
CASSLVAGANNEQFF
>17|.|.|TRBV7-9|TRBJ2-7
TGTGCCAGCAGCTTAGGGTCTGGAGGCATGAGCTCCTACGAGCAGTACTTC
CASSLGSGGMSSYEQYF
>17|.|.|TRBV7-3|TRBJ1-5
TGTGCCAGCAGCTTTTCGGGAGCAGGGATCTTGATTCAGCCCCAGCATTTT
CASSFSGAGILIQPQHF
>16|TRBD2|once|TRBV11-2|TRBJ2-1
TGTGCCAGCAGCTCTACTAGCGGACGACCTTACAATGAGCAGTTCTTC
CASSSTSGRPYNEQFF
>15|.|.|TRBV29-1|TRBJ1-1
TGCAGCGTTGTGGGTCCTAGCGGTTTCAGCACTGAAGCTTTCTTT
CSVVGPSGFSTEAFF
>15|TRBD1|.|TRBV5-4|TRBJ1-1
TGTGCCAGCAGCTTGAACAGGGGGCGGAACACTGAAGCTTTCTTT
CASSLNRGRNTEAFF
>15|TRBD1|.|TRBV7-9|TRBJ2-7
TGTGCCAGCAGCCGGGGACAGACGAGCCCATACGAGCAGTACTTC
CASSRGQTSPYEQYF
>14|.|.|TRBV5-6|TRBJ1-4
TGTGCCAGCAGCTTGGGAGTTTCCGATGAAAAACTGTTTTTT
CASSLGVSDEKLFF
>15|.|.|TRBV19|TRBJ1-6
TGTGCCAGTAGCACTACGGCGCCATATAATTCACCCCTCCACTTT
CASSTTAPYNSPLHF
>17|.|.|TRBV5-1|TRBJ2-3
TGCGCCAGCAGCTTGACATCTCAGGGGAGAGGCACAGATACGCAGTATTTT
CASSLTSQGRGTDTQYF
>15|.|.|TRBV5-1|TRBJ2-2
TGCGCCAGCAGCCTGACAGCTCCCAACACCGGGGAGCTGTTTTTT
CASSLTAPNTGELFF
>18|.|.|TRBV7-8|TRBJ1-5
TGTGCCAGCAGCGGAGCCAAGGTGCCGGGTTCTAGCAATCAGCCCCAGCATTTT
CASSGAKVPGSSNQPQHF